This T cell receptor beta chain derives from a study of T-cell reconstitution after alpha-beta-depleted transplantation in children. This clonotype was seen more than once but under ten times. The CDR3 is made up of 17 amino acids. Germline V CDR1 and CDR2: SGHVS, FNYEAQ. V was clipped by 0 bases and J by 4 bases, with 15 bases between them. The TCRbeta library incorporated unique molecular identifiers. TCRdb recomputed calls from the PCR reads with MiXCR, one row per CDR3 protein. The sample holds some 220,000 distinct CDR3 sequences, 8.5% to 10% seen once. The starting material was PBMCs from the stem cell graft donor, obtained from the stem cell graft. The chain combines TRBV7-6 with TRBJ2-2; no firm D call. The TCR comes from a human donor who donated a stem cell graft to a child with acute lymphoblastic leukemia. The CDR3 DNA reads as TGTGCCAGCAGCTTAGCCGGCAGCCGGATGGCCACCGGGGAGCTGTTTTTT. As protein: CASSLAGSRMATGELFF.